This T cell receptor beta chain was sequenced during a study of spatial heterogeneity in lung cancer. Turning to the study itself: Alpha-chain sequences were consistently detected less often than beta-chain sequences. Broader study findings: For expanded intratumoral alpha and beta TCRs, counts tracked tumor mutation counts. The counts of expanded TCRs, ubiquitous and regional, tracked ubiquitous and regional nonsynonymous mutations, respectively.

This clonotype was found many times. The antigen is undetermined. The time point: sample taken at primary tumor resection. The donor group consisted of under 95 patients who had untreated, early-stage non-small cell lung cancer. Unsorted samples of tumor, nontumor lung or frozen PBMC had their whole RNA sequenced. TCRdb itself ran the 5' RACE reads through MiXCR, one entry per CDR3 protein. The sample records roughly 20,000 distinct CDR3 sequences, approximately 4.3% being singletons. This clonotype was obtained from a male donor with early-stage non-small cell lung cancer. The sequencing used lung tumor tissue, collected at surgery.

This CDR3 reads CASSLGVGADGYTF. CDR3 nucleotides: TGTGCCAGCAGCTTAGGCGTAGGGGCGGATGGCTACACCTTC. The J gene is TRBJ1-2, the V gene TRBV11-2; D perhaps matches TRBD1 (5 bases). The germline V gene encodes CDR1 SGHAT and CDR2 FQNNGV. CDR3 length: 14 residues. Deletions cut 1 base from V and 6 bases from J, with 12 bases between.